Listed below are T cell receptor beta chains from one sample, sequenced in a study of T cell repertoires in cytomegalovirus infection. In TCRdb, the reads were re-called with MiXCR into one record per CDR3 protein. In the table there are around 570,000 distinct CDR3 sequences, over 35% of which are singletons. The antigens these receptors bind are not known. The input for sequencing was cultured PBMCs, taken from culture after CMV antigen stimulation. Receptors were obtained from a human donor in good health (CMV status not recorded). Some clones in this sample may be carry-over from other donors' samples. Both conserved end residues are part of each CDR3. A D gene is named only where the DNA matches it firmly. For some rows the clone size is stated as once, few or many, or as a class when expanded; others skip it.

-	TRBV20-1	-	TRBJ2-5	CSARDGGAQETQYF	TGCAGTGCTAGAGATGGAGGAGCACAAGAGACCCAGTACTTC
-	TRBV7-2	TRBD2	TRBJ2-3	CASRPSGSVADTQYF	TGTGCCAGCAGGCCTAGCGGGAGCGTAGCAGATACGCAGTATTTT
many	TRBV7-2	-	TRBJ2-7	CASSPQSRALREQYF	TGTGCCAGCAGCCCGCAGTCCCGGGCATTACGCGAGCAGTACTTC
many	TRBV7-2	-	TRBJ2-5	CASSEVLRETQYF	TGTGCCAGCAGCGAGGTCTTAAGAGAGACCCAGTACTTC
few	TRBV19	-	TRBJ2-7	CASSPGGIPGYEQYF	TGTGCCAGTAGCCCTGGGGGGATACCCGGCTACGAGCAGTACTTC
-	TRBV5-1	TRBD2	TRBJ2-3	CASSLRSSGDCTYTQYF	TGCGCCAGCAGCTTGAGGTCTAGCGGGGACTGCACATATACGCAGTATTTT
-	TRBV27	-	TRBJ2-7	CASSFARPYEQYF	TGTGCCAGCAGTTTCGCCAGGCCCTACGAGCAGTACTTC
-	TRBV20-1	-	TRBJ1-3	CSAGSSGNTIYF	TGCAGTGCTGGGAGCTCTGGAAACACCATATATTTT
-	TRBV19	-	TRBJ2-1	CASAEGLAYEQFF	TGTGCCAGTGCAGAGGGTCTCGCTTATGAGCAGTTCTTC
few	TRBV6-5	-	TRBJ2-7	CASSWRVYEQYF	TGTGCCAGCAGTTGGCGGGTCTACGAGCAGTACTTC
few	TRBV20-1	TRBD1	TRBJ2-1	CSARDLVRGQVYNEQFF	TGCAGTGCTAGAGATCTGGTACGGGGACAGGTCTACAATGAGCAGTTCTTC
few	TRBV20-1	TRBD2	TRBJ2-1	CSAQGLALSNEQFF	TGCAGTGCTCAAGGACTAGCCTTAAGCAATGAGCAGTTCTTC
-	TRBV2	-	TRBJ1-4	CASSLTGEKLFF	TGTGCCAGCAGCCTAACGGGGGAAAAACTGTTTTTT
few	TRBV10-3	TRBD2	TRBJ2-7	CAISESVRELRYEQYF	TGTGCCATCAGTGAGTCCGTGCGGGAGTTGAGGTACGAGCAGTACTTC
-	TRBV7-8	-	TRBJ2-1	CASSATRRSYNEQFF	TGTGCCAGCAGCGCAACAAGACGTTCCTACAATGAGCAGTTCTTC
-	TRBV20-1	-	TRBJ2-1	CSASSSSLYNEQFF	TGCAGTGCTAGCTCCTCGAGTCTCTACAATGAGCAGTTCTTC
once	TRBV20-1	-	TRBJ1-5	CSAEGLRNQPQHF	TGCAGTGCGGAGGGTCTTAGGAATCAGCCCCAGCATTTT
few	TRBV12-3/TRBV12-4	-	TRBJ2-3	CASSFQDLVDTQYF	TGTGCCAGCAGTTTCCAGGATTTGGTGGATACGCAGTATTTT
-	TRBV6-1	TRBD2	TRBJ2-3	CASSEAALAGVSADTQYF	TGTGCCAGCAGTGAAGCTGCACTAGCGGGAGTGTCAGCAGATACGCAGTATTTT
few	TRBV7-2	-	TRBJ1-5	CASSPGWSDQPQHF	TGTGCCAGCAGCCCAGGTTGGTCCGATCAGCCCCAGCATTTT
-	TRBV4-2	-	TRBJ2-3	CASGPTPGADTQYF	TGTGCCAGCGGCCCCACGCCGGGCGCAGATACGCAGTATTTT
-	TRBV6-6	-	TRBJ2-3	CASSFTRLGLPGSTDTQYF	TGTGCCAGCAGTTTCACGCGACTTGGACTTCCCGGCAGCACAGATACGCAGTATTTT
-	TRBV19	TRBD1	TRBJ2-1	CASSRGQASSYNEQFF	TGTGCCAGTAGCCGGGGACAGGCAAGCTCCTACAATGAGCAGTTCTTC
-	TRBV19	-	TRBJ2-1	CASSMSPQGVREQFF	TGTGCCAGTAGTATGAGTCCTCAAGGGGTACGTGAGCAGTTCTTC
few	TRBV7-2	TRBD1	TRBJ1-5	CASSLTSGAWGRGGQPQHF	TGTGCCAGCAGCTTAACGTCGGGTGCGTGGGGCAGGGGGGGTCAGCCCCAGCATTTT
many	TRBV7-2	-	TRBJ1-5	CASSVSGMGNQPQHF	TGTGCCAGCAGCGTCAGCGGGATGGGCAATCAGCCCCAGCATTTT
-	TRBV6-5	-	TRBJ1-5	CASRPNTGPHNQPQHF	TGTGCCAGCAGGCCAAACACAGGTCCCCACAATCAGCCCCAGCATTTT
many	TRBV2	-	TRBJ2-5	CASGRVETQYF	TGTGCCAGCGGTAGAGTGGAGACCCAGTACTTC
many	TRBV5-1	TRBD2	TRBJ2-7	CASSLDTSGYLQEYEQYF	TGCGCCAGCAGCTTGGATACTAGCGGGTATCTCCAGGAATACGAGCAGTACTTC
-	TRBV7-2	TRBD2	TRBJ2-3	CASQVAGVTDTQYF	TGTGCCAGCCAAGTAGCGGGGGTCACAGATACGCAGTATTTT
-	TRBV15	-	TRBJ1-1	CATSRVLQGGEAFF	TGTGCCACCAGCAGAGTTTTACAGGGTGGTGAAGCTTTCTTT
-	TRBV20-1	TRBD2	TRBJ2-7	CRPTSGGPYEQYF	TGCAGGCCCACTAGCGGGGGACCCTACGAGCAGTACTTC
-	TRBV25-1	-	TRBJ1-1	CASRGTEYTEAFF	TGTGCCAGCAGGGGGACGGAGTACACTGAAGCTTTCTTT
-	TRBV19	-	TRBJ1-1	CASSWGRITEAFF	TGTGCCAGTAGTTGGGGGCGGATCACTGAAGCTTTCTTT
-	TRBV18	-	TRBJ1-1	CASSPQGGEVTEAFF	TGTGCCAGCTCACCTCAAGGAGGGGAGGTCACTGAAGCTTTCTTT
many	TRBV28	-	TRBJ2-1	CASSWGAGNEQFF	TGTGCCAGCAGCTGGGGGGCGGGGAATGAGCAGTTCTTC
few	TRBV4-1	-	TRBJ2-5	CASSQAGLETQYF	TGCGCCAGCAGCCAAGCAGGGTTGGAGACCCAGTACTTC
-	TRBV28	-	TRBJ1-5	CASSLIGVRGESQPQHF	TGTGCCAGCAGTTTAATCGGGGTGCGGGGGGAGAGTCAGCCCCAGCATTTT
-	TRBV14	-	TRBJ1-2	CASSLRTVNYGYTF	TGTGCCAGCAGCCTAAGGACGGTTAACTATGGCTACACCTTC
few	TRBV12-3/TRBV12-4	-	TRBJ2-2	CASRASSAGELFF	TGTGCCAGCAGGGCTTCTAGCGCCGGGGAGCTGTTTTTT
few	TRBV11-2	TRBD1	TRBJ2-7	CASSPGTGPTYEQYF	TGTGCCAGCAGCCCTGGGACAGGGCCCACCTACGAGCAGTACTTC
few	TRBV7-6	-	TRBJ1-1	CASSPINGANTEAFF	TGTGCCAGCAGCCCAATTAACGGGGCGAACACTGAAGCTTTCTTT
few	TRBV6-2/TRBV6-3	-	TRBJ2-1	CASSLDDYNEQFF	TGTGCCAGCAGTCTAGACGACTACAATGAGCAGTTCTTC
few	TRBV11-2	-	TRBJ1-6	CASSVLMDSPLHF	TGTGCCAGCAGCGTCCTCATGGATTCACCCCTCCACTTT
-	TRBV11-2	-	TRBJ2-5	CASSLGARKETQYF	TGTGCCAGCAGCTTAGGGGCTAGGAAAGAGACCCAGTACTTC
-	TRBV12-5	-	TRBJ2-5	CASGLEETQYF	TGTGCTAGTGGTTTAGAGGAGACCCAGTACTTC
few	TRBV6-2/TRBV6-3	-	TRBJ2-7	CASSYQENYEQYF	TGTGCCAGCAGCTACCAGGAAAACTACGAGCAGTACTTC
-	TRBV6-1	TRBD2	TRBJ2-5	CASRLAPTETQYF	TGTGCCAGCAGACTAGCGCCCACGGAGACCCAGTACTTC
-	TRBV20-1	TRBD2	TRBJ2-1	CSAPPRSGRTYNEQFF	TGCAGTGCCCCTCCCAGGAGCGGGAGAACCTACAATGAGCAGTTCTTC
few	TRBV24-1	-	TRBJ2-1	CATSDPGQGGTYNEQFF	TGTGCCACCAGTGACCCCGGACAGGGAGGGACCTACAATGAGCAGTTCTTC
-	TRBV7-2	-	TRBJ2-3	CASSLVWGSTDTQYF	TGTGCCAGCAGCTTAGTCTGGGGGAGCACAGATACGCAGTATTTT
-	TRBV7-2	-	TRBJ2-2	CASSLDGRRRELFF	TGTGCCAGCAGCTTAGACGGTCGGCGCAGGGAGCTGTTTTTT
-	TRBV6-1	-	TRBJ1-5	CASSEMRGYSNQPQHF	TGTGCCAGCAGTGAAATGCGGGGGTATAGCAATCAGCCCCAGCATTTT
-	TRBV20-1	-	TRBJ2-3	CSANGDSTDTQYF	TGCAGTGCTAACGGGGACTCCACAGATACGCAGTATTTT
once	TRBV27	TRBD2	TRBJ2-5	CASSKRGHQETQYF	TGTGCCAGCAGTAAGCGGGGCCACCAAGAGACCCAGTACTTC
-	TRBV5-1	TRBD1	TRBJ1-1	CASSLGKQGGVTEAFF	TGCGCCAGCAGCTTGGGCAAACAGGGGGGAGTCACTGAAGCTTTCTTT